This TCR beta chain was documented in a study of blood T cell repertoires in COVID-19. Looking at the study overall: Acute and convalescent COVID-19 samples came from the United States, Italy and Spain.

Study processing details: Amplification of reference gene primers provided the estimated nucleated cell counts. The repertoire was sequenced with immunoSEQ multiplex PCR; TCRdb's copy has only in-frame clones and lacks some. V, J and clone size are those of that table, while D and trimming were read from the DNA. The data hold 200,000 to 250,000 clones, with about 80% observed a single time. V shed 3 bases and J shed 8 bases, with 7 bases lying between them. Germline V gene lookup returns CDR1 DFQATT and CDR2 SNEGSKA (reference sequence). The CDR3 has 10 residues. Study members were between roughly 18 and 89 years old and lived in 25 or so US regions. Which cohort a participant joined came from the clinical history participants gave.

Sequencing was carried out using PBMCs or T cells enriched from blood (not recorded which). This sequence joins TRBV20-1 and TRBJ1-1; the D is unclear. The receptor's source is a woman in her thirties or forties with acute COVID-19. The CDR3 sequence: CSASRREAFF. The CDR3 DNA reads TGCAGTGCTAGTAGGAGGGAAGCTTTCTTT.